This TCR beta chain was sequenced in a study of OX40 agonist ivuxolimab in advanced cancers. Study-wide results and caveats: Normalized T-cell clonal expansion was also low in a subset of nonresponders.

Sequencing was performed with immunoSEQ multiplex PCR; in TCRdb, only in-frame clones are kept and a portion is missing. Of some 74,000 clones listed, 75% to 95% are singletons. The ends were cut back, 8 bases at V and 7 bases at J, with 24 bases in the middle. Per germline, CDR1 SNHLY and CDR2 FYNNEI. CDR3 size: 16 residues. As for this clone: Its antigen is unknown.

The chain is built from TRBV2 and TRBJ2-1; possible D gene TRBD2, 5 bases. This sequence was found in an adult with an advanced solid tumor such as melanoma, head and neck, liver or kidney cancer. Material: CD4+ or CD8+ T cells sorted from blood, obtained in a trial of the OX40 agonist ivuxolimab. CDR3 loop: CASRKERAGGRNEQFF. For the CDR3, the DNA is TGTGCCAGCCGGAAGGAGAGGGCCGGTGGAAGGAATGAGCAGTTCTTC.